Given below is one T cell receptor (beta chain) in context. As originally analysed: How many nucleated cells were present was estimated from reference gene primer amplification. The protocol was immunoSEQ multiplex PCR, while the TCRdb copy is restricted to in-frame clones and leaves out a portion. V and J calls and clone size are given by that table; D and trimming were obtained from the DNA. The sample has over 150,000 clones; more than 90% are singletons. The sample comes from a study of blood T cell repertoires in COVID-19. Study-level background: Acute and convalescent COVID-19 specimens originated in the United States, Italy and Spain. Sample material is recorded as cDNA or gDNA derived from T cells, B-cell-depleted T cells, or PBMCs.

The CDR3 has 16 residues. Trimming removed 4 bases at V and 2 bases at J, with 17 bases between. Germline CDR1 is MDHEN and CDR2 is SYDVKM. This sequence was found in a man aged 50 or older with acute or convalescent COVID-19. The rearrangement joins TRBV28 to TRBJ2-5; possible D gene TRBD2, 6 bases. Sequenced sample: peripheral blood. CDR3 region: CASSSRGNALQETQYF. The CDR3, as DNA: TGTGCCAGCAGTTCCCGGGGGAACGCCTTGCAAGAGACCCAGTACTTC.